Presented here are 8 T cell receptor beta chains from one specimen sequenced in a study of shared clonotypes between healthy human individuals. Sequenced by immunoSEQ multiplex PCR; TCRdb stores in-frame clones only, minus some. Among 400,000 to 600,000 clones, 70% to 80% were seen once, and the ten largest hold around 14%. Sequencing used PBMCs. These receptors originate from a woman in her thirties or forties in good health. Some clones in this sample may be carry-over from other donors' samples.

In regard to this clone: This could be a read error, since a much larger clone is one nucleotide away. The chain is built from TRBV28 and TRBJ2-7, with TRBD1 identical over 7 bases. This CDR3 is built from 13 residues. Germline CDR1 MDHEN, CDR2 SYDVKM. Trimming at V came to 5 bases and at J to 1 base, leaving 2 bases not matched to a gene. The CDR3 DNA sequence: TGTGCCAGCAGTGGGGGACAGTCCTACGAGCAGTACTTC. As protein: CASSGGQSYEQYF.

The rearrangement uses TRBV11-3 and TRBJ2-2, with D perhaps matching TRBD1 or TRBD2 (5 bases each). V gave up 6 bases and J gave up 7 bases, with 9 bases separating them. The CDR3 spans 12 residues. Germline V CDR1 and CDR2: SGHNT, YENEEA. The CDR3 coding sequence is TGTGCCAGCAGGGGGACCAACGGGGAGCTGTTTTTT. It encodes CASRGTNGELFF.

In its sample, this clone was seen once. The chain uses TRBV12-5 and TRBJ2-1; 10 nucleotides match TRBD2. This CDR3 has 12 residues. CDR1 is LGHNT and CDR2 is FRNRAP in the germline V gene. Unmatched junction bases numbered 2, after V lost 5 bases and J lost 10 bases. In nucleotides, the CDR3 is TGTGCTAGTGGTAAGACTAGCGGGGAGCAGTTCTTC. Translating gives CASGKTSGEQFF. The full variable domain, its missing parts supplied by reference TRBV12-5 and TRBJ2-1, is DARVTQTPRHKVTEMGQEVTMRCQPILGHNTVFWYRQTMMQGLELLAYFRNRAPLDDSGMPKDRFSAEMPDATLATLKIQPSEPRDSAVYFCASGKTSGEQFFGPGTRLTVL.

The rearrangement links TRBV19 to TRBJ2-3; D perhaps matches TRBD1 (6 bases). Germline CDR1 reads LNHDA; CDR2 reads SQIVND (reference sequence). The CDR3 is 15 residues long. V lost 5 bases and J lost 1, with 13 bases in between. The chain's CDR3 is CASSPRAGGTDTQYF. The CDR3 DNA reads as TGTGCCAGTAGTCCGAGAGCAGGGGGCACAGATACGCAGTATTTT.

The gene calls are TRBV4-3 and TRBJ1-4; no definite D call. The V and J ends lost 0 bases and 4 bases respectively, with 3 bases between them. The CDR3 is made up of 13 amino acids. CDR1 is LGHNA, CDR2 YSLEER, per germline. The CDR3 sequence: CASSQDFNEKLFF. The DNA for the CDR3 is TGCGCCAGCAGCCAAGACTTTAATGAAAAACTGTTTTTT.

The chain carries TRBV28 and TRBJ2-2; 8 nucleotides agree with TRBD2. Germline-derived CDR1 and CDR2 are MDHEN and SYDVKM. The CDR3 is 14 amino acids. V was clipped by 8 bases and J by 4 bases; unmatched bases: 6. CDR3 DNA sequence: TGTGCCAGCGGACTAGCTTGGCGCACCGGGGAGCTGTTTTTT. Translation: CASGLAWRTGELFF. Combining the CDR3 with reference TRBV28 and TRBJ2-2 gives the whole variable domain DVKVTQSSRYLVKRTGEKVFLECVQDMDHENMFWYRQDPGLGLRLIYFSYDVKMKEKGDIPEGYSVSREKKERFSLILESASTNQTSMYLCASGLAWRTGELFFGEGSRLTVL.

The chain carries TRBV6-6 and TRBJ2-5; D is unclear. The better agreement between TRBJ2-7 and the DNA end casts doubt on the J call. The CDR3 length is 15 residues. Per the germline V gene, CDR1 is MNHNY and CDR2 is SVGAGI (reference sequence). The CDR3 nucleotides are TGTGCCAGCAGTTACGACGGTCGGCAAAACTACGAGCAGTACTTC. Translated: CASSYDGRQNYEQYF.

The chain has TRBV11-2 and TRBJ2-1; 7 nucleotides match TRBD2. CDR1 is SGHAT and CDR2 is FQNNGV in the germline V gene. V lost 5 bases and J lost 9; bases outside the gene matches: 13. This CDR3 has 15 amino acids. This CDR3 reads CASSPSSGPGGEQFF. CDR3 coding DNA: TGTGCCAGCAGCCCCTCTAGCGGCCCCGGAGGTGAGCAGTTCTTC.